What follows describes a single T cell receptor beta chain. This clonotype has a count of ten or more. Its antigen remains undetermined. Base quality data are lacking; no much larger clone is found one base away. The record originates from a study of CD8 T cells in ankylosing spondylitis (dated by TCRdb to 2016 to 2017). With regard to the full study: The study profiled T cell receptor beta repertoires in healthy donors and ankylosing spondylitis patients to find disease-linked TCR variants. The full study cohort was made up of about two dozen ankylosing spondylitis patients and 108 healthy donors. Samples of peripheral blood were taken, and for ankylosing spondylitis patients, synovial fluid was collected as well. The paper as a whole reports these results and caveats: Some TCR beta motif variants had previously been reported in synovial fluid and blood of reactive arthritis patients, which suggested common disease-initiation mechanisms. The disease-linked clones showed a CD8+ phenotype and occurred at relatively low frequencies in peripheral blood. Blood from ankylosing spondylitis patients appeared to be characterized by a TCR beta motif made up of seven or eight highly homologous amino acid variants. According to the report, matched synovial fluid samples from ankylosing spondylitis patients were significantly enriched for the disease-linked clones.

The sequencer listed for this sample is Illumina HiSeq 2500. TCR beta libraries were prepared by quantitative 5'-RACE with molecular barcodes. The published analysis was carried out like this. A new computational method based on a probabilistic model of VDJ rearrangement was used to identify disease-linked TCR variants. TCRdb reran the public reads through fastp at Q25 and MiXCR, keeping productive beta chains. Rows matching on CDR3 protein sequence are summarized as one entry with the most common DNA and genes. The V and J calls shown here were made by TCRdb, not taken from the authors' results. The sample data list some 180,000 distinct CDR3 sequences, and 18% of these were observed just once. 4.3% of the sample comes from the top ten. Taken from cysteine to phenylalanine, the CDR3 has 14 residues. The kept DNA is CDR3 alone, 42 bases in frame from the first base. CDR1 MGHDK and CDR2 SYGVNS were looked up in the germline V gene. V loses 2 bases at its end and J loses 9 bases; junction bases beyond the gene matches: 6.

Sequenced material: blood, either unsorted or a sorted T cell fraction (not recorded which). The chain was built from TRBV25-1 and TRBJ2-1; TRBD1 agrees with 8 junctional bases. The TCR comes from a male donor under 30 with ankylosing spondylitis or in good health (not recorded which). Donor details come from another sample of the same person, matched by shared clones. DNA sequence: TGTGCCAGCAGTGAAATCGGGACAGGCGGTGAGCAGTTCTTC. Translated, this gives CASSEIGTGGEQFF.